This entry lists 5 T cell receptor beta chains sequenced from one sample in a study of blood T cell repertoires in COVID-19. Using immunoSEQ multiplex PCR, the repertoire was profiled, and TCRdb retains in-frame clones only, with some absent. Of approximately 440,000 clones in the sample, around 91% are singletons; the top ten hold about 0.63%. Sequencing was done on a sample of PBMCs or T cells enriched from blood (not recorded which). The receptors were sampled from a man between 18 and 29 years old who had recovered from COVID-19.

The chain uses TRBV2 and TRBJ2-5, with D unresolved. The CDR3 runs 14 residues. Between the trimmed V and J ends, which lost 6 bases and 5 bases, there was a span of 16 bases. Germline V CDR1 and CDR2: SNHLY, FYNNEI. The chain's CDR3 is CASSPRLGQETQYF. DNA of the CDR3: TGTGCCAGCAGCCCACGTTTGGGCCAGGAGACCCAGTACTTC.

The gene calls are TRBV19 and TRBJ2-2; D is perhaps TRBD2 (6 bases). Per the germline V gene, CDR1 is LNHDA and CDR2 is SQIVND (reference sequence). The CDR3 spans 15 residues. Deletions cut 1 base from V and 1 base from J, with 7 bases between. CDR3 DNA: TGTGCCAGTAGTATAGGTAGCGGGAACACCGGGGAGCTGTTTTTT. This gives the protein CASSIGSGNTGELFF.

The chain couples TRBV19 to TRBJ1-1; possibly TRBD1 for D (5 bases). V lost 4 bases and J 5 bases, leaving 14 bases between the germline ends. The CDR3 covers 14 residues. Germline V gene data show CDR1 as LNHDA and CDR2 as SQIVND (reference sequence). In DNA, the CDR3 is TGTGCCAGTAGTACCCCGACAGTACGAACTGAAGCTTTCTTT. It translates to CASSTPTVRTEAFF.

V and J are TRBV27 and TRBJ1-2; 12 nucleotides align to TRBD1. The V segment lost 5 bases and the J segment 6 bases; nucleotides outside the gene matches: 10. The CDR3 extends over 16 amino acids. Germline CDR1 reads MNHEY; CDR2 reads SMNVEV (reference sequence). DNA of the CDR3: TGTGCCAGCAGTAGAGAACCGGGACAGGGGGCTGATGGCTACACCTTC. Encoded protein: CASSREPGQGADGYTF.

The CDR3 nucleotides read TGTGCCAGCAGCCCGACTAGCGGGGGGTACAATGAGCAGTTCTTC. It encodes CASSPTSGGYNEQFF. The chain uses TRBV7-2 and TRBJ2-1; TRBD2 agrees at 13 bases. V shed 5 bases, J shed 4 bases, and the junction held 2 bases outside the gene matches. The CDR3 spans 15 residues. The germline V gene has CDR1 SGHTA and CDR2 FQGNSA.